The present TCR beta chain was sequenced within a study of blood T cell repertoires in COVID-19. This CDR3 is built from 15 residues. CDR1 SGHNT and CDR2 YYREEE come from the germline V gene (reference sequence). V shed 6 bases and J shed 5 bases, with 19 bases lying between them. The method was immunoSEQ multiplex PCR; TCRdb's version includes in-frame clones alone and lacks a portion of them. The sample lists about 480,000 clones, about 91% seen once, with 10% to 15% in the top ten. This clonotype was obtained from a woman aged 45-65 years with COVID-19, enrolled during active disease. Sample: peripheral blood. This chain links TRBV5-4 with TRBJ2-3, with a tentative D call TRBD2 (7 bases). The CDR3: CASKPPGGRRDTQYF. In DNA form, the CDR3 reads TGTGCCAGCAAGCCGCCGGGGGGCCGGCGAGATACGCAGTATTTT.